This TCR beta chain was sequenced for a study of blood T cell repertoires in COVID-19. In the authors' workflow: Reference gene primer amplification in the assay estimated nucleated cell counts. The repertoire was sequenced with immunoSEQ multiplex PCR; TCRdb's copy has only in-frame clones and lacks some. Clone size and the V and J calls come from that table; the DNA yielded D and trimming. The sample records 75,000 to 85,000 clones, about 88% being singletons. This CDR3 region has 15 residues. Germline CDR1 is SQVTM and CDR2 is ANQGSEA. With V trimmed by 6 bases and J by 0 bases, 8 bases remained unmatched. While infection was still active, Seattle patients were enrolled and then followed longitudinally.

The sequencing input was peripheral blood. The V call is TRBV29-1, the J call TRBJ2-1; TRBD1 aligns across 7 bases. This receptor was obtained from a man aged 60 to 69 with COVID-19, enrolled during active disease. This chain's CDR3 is CSVPTGASSYNEQFF. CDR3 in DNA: TGCAGCGTCCCCACAGGGGCGAGCTCCTACAATGAGCAGTTCTTC.